This is a list of T cell receptor beta chains from one sample in a study of stem cell transplantation in POMP-related autoinflammatory disease. The method was immunoSEQ multiplex PCR; TCRdb's version includes in-frame clones alone and lacks a portion of them. The sample includes roughly 6,500 clones, less than 90% of them seen just once. What was sequenced was a CXCR5-defined cell subset from PBMCs. The source of these receptors is a human donor in good health. Each CDR3 is given with its conserved first and last residue. A D gene is named only where the DNA matches it firmly. The size of a clone is reported for some rows only, either as once, few or many, or as a class for expanded clones.

V	J	size	D	DNA	CDR3
TRBV6-6	TRBJ1-2	-	-	TGTGCCAGCAGAGAACAAGCAAACTATGGCTACACCTTC	CASREQANYGYTF
TRBV5-6	TRBJ2-3	-	-	TGTGCCAGCATCAAGACAGGGCGGGGAACAGATACGCAGTATTTT	CASIKTGRGTDTQYF
TRBV11-3	TRBJ2-1	-	TRBD1	TGTGCCAGCCAAAGGACAGGGCTCGATGAGCAGTTCTTC	CASQRTGLDEQFF
TRBV18	TRBJ1-2	-	-	TGTGCCAGCTCACCTACGGCCTCATTCCATGGCTACACCTTC	CASSPTASFHGYTF
TRBV7-9	TRBJ2-6	-	TRBD1	TGTGCCGTAGAGGGACACAGGGGTGTAGGCTTTGGGGCCAACGTCCTGACTTTC	CAVEGHRGVGFGANVLTF
TRBV10-2	TRBJ1-6	few	-	TGCGCCAGCAGCATCGCAGGGCTCTCCTATAATTCACCCCTCCACTTT	CASSIAGLSYNSPLHF
TRBV4-1	TRBJ1-2	few	-	TGCGCCAGCAGCCATATCAGTTCTAACTATGGCTACACCTTC	CASSHISSNYGYTF
TRBV28	TRBJ1-2	-	TRBD1	TGTGCCAGCAGCACGCCGCACACAGGGGGCGGTGTGGGTGGCTACACCTTC	CASSTPHTGGGVGGYTF
TRBV7-3	TRBJ2-2	-	-	TGTGCCAGCAGCTTAAATCCCGGGTTGGAATCCGGGGAGCTGTTTTTT	CASSLNPGLESGELFF
TRBV27	TRBJ2-1	-	TRBD2	TGTGCCAGCCGCGCCCCTCGCGGGGGGGCCCACAATGAGCAGTTCTTC	CASRAPRGGAHNEQFF
TRBV18	TRBJ1-5	-	TRBD1	TGTGCCAGCTCACGGGGGGGGACAGGCTGGGAACAGCCCCAGCATTTT	CASSRGGTGWEQPQHF
TRBV6-6	TRBJ2-7	-	-	TGTGCCAGCACTGGCAGCTCCTACGAGCAGTACTTC	CASTGSSYEQYF
TRBV29-1	TRBJ1-1	-	-	TGCAGCGTTGAAGATCGAACGGGGGCTGGCACTGAAGCTTTCTTT	CSVEDRTGAGTEAFF
TRBV30	TRBJ1-2	-	-	TGTGCCTGGAGTGGACCTCCCGGCGGGTATGGCTACACCTTC	CAWSGPPGGYGYTF
TRBV5-4	TRBJ2-3	-	-	TGTGCCAGCAGCCCCTCGGGACTGGCAAAAGATACGCAGTATTTT	CASSPSGLAKDTQYF
TRBV5-6	TRBJ1-2	-	TRBD1	TGTGCCAGCAGCTTGTTTCGGGACAGGGCCTATGGCTACACCTTC	CASSLFRDRAYGYTF
TRBV11-2	TRBJ2-5	-	-	TGTGCCAGCAGCTTAGGGGCAGGGTGGGGGAAAGAGACCCAGTACTTC	CASSLGAGWGKETQYF
TRBV5-6	TRBJ2-7	-	-	TGTGCCAGCAGCTCACCAGGTTATTCCTACGAGCAGTACTTC	CASSSPGYSYEQYF
TRBV2	TRBJ2-3	-	-	TGTGCCAGCAGTGATTCGATGAAGGCGCAGTATTTT	CASSDSMKAQYF
TRBV20-1	TRBJ2-3	-	-	TGCAGTGCTTGGCGGGGCGATACGCAGTATTTT	CSAWRGDTQYF
TRBV30	TRBJ1-6	once	-	TGTGCCTGGATGAGACCCCTCCGACGGGATTCACCCCTCCACTTT	CAWMRPLRRDSPLHF
TRBV29-1	TRBJ2-7	-	-	TGCAGCGTCCAAGGGGTGGGAGAGCAGTACTTC	CSVQGVGEQYF
TRBV7-8	TRBJ2-7	-	-	TGTGCCAGCAGCAGAGACAGCGAGCAGTACTTC	CASSRDSEQYF
TRBV4-3	TRBJ1-1	-	-	TGCGCCAGCAGACTGGCCGGGACGACGAACACTGAAGCTTTCTTT	CASRLAGTTNTEAFF
TRBV5-4	TRBJ1-1	-	-	TGTGCCAGCAGACCGGCCGGGAGGGCCACTGAAGCTTTCTTT	CASRPAGRATEAFF
TRBV19	TRBJ1-2	-	-	TGTGCCAGCCGGGACAAAGTCTACTATGGCTACACCTTC	CASRDKVYYGYTF
TRBV2	TRBJ1-4	once	TRBD1	TGTGCCAGCAGTGGGTCCTGGACAGGGGCCCTTAATGAAAAACTGTTTTTT	CASSGSWTGALNEKLFF
TRBV15	TRBJ2-5	-	-	TGTGCCACCAGCAGAGAGGGTGGGTTGGGGGAGACCCAGTACTTC	CATSREGGLGETQYF
TRBV28	TRBJ2-1	-	-	TGTGCCAGCACCAAAACGTACAATGAGCAGTTCTTC	CASTKTYNEQFF
TRBV7-2	TRBJ2-1	once	-	TGTGCCAGCAGCTTCATAGGGAGCTCCTACAATGAGCAGTTCTTC	CASSFIGSSYNEQFF
TRBV11-1	TRBJ2-3	-	-	TGTGCCAGCAGCTTAGGCCAAGTTGGAGACTCCATCACAGATACGCAGTATTTT	CASSLGQVGDSITDTQYF
TRBV7-6	TRBJ2-1	-	TRBD2	TGTGCCAGCAGCAAACTAGCGGGGTCGTCCCCATACAATGAGCAGTTCTTC	CASSKLAGSSPYNEQFF
TRBV6-1	TRBJ2-7	-	-	TGTGCCAGCAGTGCGGCCCAGGCAGGGGCCGAGCAGTACTTC	CASSAAQAGAEQYF
TRBV5-1	TRBJ1-6	-	-	TGCGCCAGCAGCTTGGTCCCGGAAAATTCACCCCTCCACTTT	CASSLVPENSPLHF
TRBV5-5	TRBJ2-1	-	TRBD1	TGTGCCAGCAGCTTGTCGGACAGGGAGTTCTTC	CASSLSDREFF
TRBV5-1	TRBJ2-5	-	TRBD1	TGCGCCAGCAGCTCACGACAGGGGGCCAGAGAGACCCAGTACTTC	CASSSRQGARETQYF
TRBV11-2	TRBJ1-5	-	-	TGTGCCAGCAGCCACGACTACAATCAGCCCCAGCATTTT	CASSHDYNQPQHF
TRBV30	TRBJ2-7	-	TRBD1	TGTGCCTGTTCCGGGACAGGGTTCGCCTACGAGCAGTACTTC	CACSGTGFAYEQYF
TRBV5-1	TRBJ1-1	few	TRBD1	TGCGCCAGCAGCCTTCATCCCGGGACAGGTGGGAGGAACACTGAAGCTTTCTTT	CASSLHPGTGGRNTEAFF
TRBV7-9	TRBJ1-4	-	-	TGTGCCAGCAGCCCCCGGCGAGCCCGGGATGAAAAACTGTTTTTT	CASSPRRARDEKLFF
TRBV10-3	TRBJ1-1	-	-	TGTGCCATCAGTGACCCACAGCGGGCAGCTTTCTTT	CAISDPQRAAFF
TRBV27	TRBJ2-2	-	TRBD1	TGTGCCAGCAGTGTACAGGGGATCGGCACCGGGGAGCTGTTTTTT	CASSVQGIGTGELFF
TRBV15	TRBJ1-5	few	TRBD1	TGTGCCACCAGCGGAACTTGGACAGGGTCCAATCAGCCCCAGCATTTT	CATSGTWTGSNQPQHF
TRBV6-1	TRBJ1-5	-	TRBD1	TGTGCCAGCAGTGAGACAATTATGGACAGGAATCAGCCCCAGCATTTT	CASSETIMDRNQPQHF
TRBV5-1	TRBJ2-3	-	-	TGCGCCAGCAGCGGGGTATATGGCGGGGGCTCAGATACGCAGTATTTT	CASSGVYGGGSDTQYF
TRBV11-2	TRBJ2-4	-	TRBD2	TGTGCCAGCAGCTTAGTATATCCGGGGGGAAGGGGCATTCAGTACTTC	CASSLVYPGGRGIQYF
TRBV7-2	TRBJ1-2	-	TRBD1	TGTGCCAGCAGCTTAGGACAGGGGACTAACTATGGCTACACCTTC	CASSLGQGTNYGYTF
TRBV6-5	TRBJ1-6	-	-	TGTGCCAGCAGTTGGCGGCCGTATAGCTATAATTCACCCCTCCACTTT	CASSWRPYSYNSPLHF
TRBV19	TRBJ2-7	-	-	TGTGCCAGTAGTATAGGGGGGGGCGGAATTGCCGAGCAGTACTTC	CASSIGGGGIAEQYF
TRBV2	TRBJ2-5	-	-	TGTGCCAGCAGATCCAAAGAGACCCAGTACTTC	CASRSKETQYF
TRBV11-2	TRBJ1-1	-	-	TGTGCCAGCAGCTTACTGGGAAACACTGAAGCTTTCTTT	CASSLLGNTEAFF
TRBV7-8	TRBJ2-2	-	TRBD2	TGTGCCAGCAGCTTAGCGGTAGCGGGGGGGCTTTGGTACACCGGGGAGCTGTTTTTT	CASSLAVAGGLWYTGELFF
TRBV4-3	TRBJ2-3	-	TRBD2	TGCGCCAGCAGCCAACAGACTAGCGGCTTCACAGATACGCAGTATTTT	CASSQQTSGFTDTQYF
TRBV19	TRBJ1-3	-	-	TGTGCCAGTAGGAGCAGGGCTATCTCTGGAAACACCATATATTTT	CASRSRAISGNTIYF
TRBV18	TRBJ2-5	-	TRBD1	TGTGCCAGCTCACCGGACAGGGGAGAGACCCAGTACTTC	CASSPDRGETQYF
TRBV7-2	TRBJ1-1	-	-	TGTGCCAGCAGCTTAGTAGGCAGGGTCGCTTTCTTT	CASSLVGRVAFF
TRBV9	TRBJ2-7	-	-	TGTGCCAGCAGCGTAGGGGTTGGCAGGGCTTACGAGCAGTACTTC	CASSVGVGRAYEQYF
TRBV6-1	TRBJ1-1	once	TRBD1	TGTGTCAGCAGCCGGGACAGAAACACTGAAGCTTTCTTT	CVSSRDRNTEAFF